The 15 T cell receptor beta chains below come from one sample, sequenced in a study of blood T cell repertoires in COVID-19. Profiling relied on immunoSEQ multiplex PCR, and the TCRdb table lists in-frame clones only, not all of them. The table shows over 200,000 clones, with 70% to 85% occurring only once. The sample taken for sequencing was PBMCs or T cells enriched from blood (not recorded which). All receptors derive from a man aged 55 to 69 who had recovered from COVID-19.

In its sample, this clone was seen once. The chain uses TRBV7-9 and TRBJ2-5; TRBD1 aligns across 9 bases. Germline V CDR1 and CDR2: SEHNR, FQNEAQ (reference sequence). V trimming: 5 bases; J trimming: 2 bases; junction bases outside the gene matches: 6. The CDR3 covers 15 residues. The CDR3 loop is CASSAGQGRQETQYF. The CDR3 DNA reads as TGTGCCAGCAGCGCAGGACAGGGGCGTCAAGAGACCCAGTACTTC.

This clone was recorded once. This chain uses TRBV11-2 with TRBJ2-5; D might be TRBD1 (6 bases). The CDR3 runs to 17 residues. V was pared by 4 bases and J by 0 bases, with 18 bases between. From germline, CDR1 is SGHAT and CDR2 FQNNGV. In DNA, the CDR3 is TGTGCCAGCAGCTCGCGGCTTAGGGGACACTACCAAGAGACCCAGTACTTC. Translation gives CASSSRLRGHYQETQYF.

The chain has TRBV11-3 and TRBJ2-7, with a tentative D call TRBD2 (7 bases). The CDR3 extends over 13 amino acids. CDR1 SGHNT and CDR2 YENEEA come from the germline V gene. The V and J ends lost 8 bases and 2 bases respectively, with 13 bases between them. CDR3 protein: CASEGGVTYEQYF. As DNA, the CDR3 is TGTGCCAGCGAGGGGGGGGTGACCTACGAGCAGTACTTC.

The V call is TRBV11-2, the J call TRBJ1-6; D may be TRBD1 (6 bases). CDR3 length equals 17 residues. V lost 5 bases to trimming and J lost 3 bases, with 17 bases between them. The V gene's germline CDR1 is SGHAT and CDR2 FQNNGV. For the CDR3, the DNA is TGTGCCAGCAGCACTAGCGCCAGGACAGACTATAATTCACCCCTCCACTTT. Translation gives CASSTSARTDYNSPLHF.

The V and J genes are TRBV6-2 or TRBV6-3 and TRBJ1-2; TRBD1 matches 8 bases. With 6 bases clipped from V and 4 bases from J, the junction kept 7 bases outside the gene matches. The CDR3 spans 14 residues. Per the germline V gene, CDR1 is MNHEY and CDR2 is SVGEGT. The CDR3 is CASSSPGGGYGYTF. In DNA, the CDR3 is TGTGCCAGCAGCTCCCCAGGGGGCGGCTATGGCTACACCTTC.

The chain links TRBV4-2 to TRBJ1-1; 7 bases are a match to TRBD1. Germline trimming cut 1 base from V and 1 base from J; bases unmatched to any gene: 6. Looked up from germline, CDR1 is LGHNA and CDR2 is YNFKEQ. CDR3 size: 16 residues. This CDR3 is CASSQVGRGKNTEAFF. The CDR3 region has the DNA TGTGCCAGCAGCCAAGTGGGCAGGGGGAAGAACACTGAAGCTTTCTTT.

The J gene is TRBJ1-2, the V gene TRBV6-2 or TRBV6-3; D possibly corresponds to TRBD1 (5 bases). Germline CDR1 and CDR2: MNHEY and SVGEGT. With 6 bases removed from V and 2 bases from J, the gap between germline ends came to 13 bases. This CDR3 has 14 residues. CDR3 nucleotides: TGTGCCAGCAGCTCGACAGCAGGGAACTATGGCTACACCTTC. Translated, it gives CASSSTAGNYGYTF.

This chain uses TRBV11-3 with TRBJ2-4; 7 bases are shared with TRBD1. V was pared by 1 base and J by 0 bases, with 3 bases of the junction left unmatched. Germline CDR1 and CDR2: SGHNT and YENEEA. The CDR3 runs to 16 residues. This CDR3 is CASSLGQGLAKNIQYF. The CDR3 nucleotides read TGTGCCAGCAGCTTAGGACAGGGATTAGCCAAAAACATTCAGTACTTC. Combining the CDR3 with reference TRBV11-3 and TRBJ2-4 gives the whole variable domain EAGVVQSPRYKIIEKKQPVAFWCNPISGHNTLYWYLQNLGQGPELLIRYENEEAVDDSQLPKDRFSAERLKGVDSTLKIQPAELGDSAVYLCASSLGQGLAKNIQYFGAGTRLSVL.

As to this clone: The same CDR3 arises from other DNA sequences in this sample as well. The chain joins TRBV5-1 to TRBJ2-2; unclear D gene. Germline V gene sequence: CDR1 SGHRS, CDR2 YFSETQ. Trimming took 1 base from V and 2 from J, leaving 6 bases between them. This CDR3 is 14 amino acids long. CDR3 coding DNA: TGCGCCAGCAGCTTGACAGTTAACACCGGGGAGCTGTTTTTT. Residues: CASSLTVNTGELFF.

V gene TRBV11-2 combines with J gene TRBJ2-5, with a possible D match to TRBD2 (5 bases). This CDR3 contains 14 residues. Looked up from germline, CDR1 is SGHAT and CDR2 is FQNNGV. Trimming stripped 3 bases from V and 5 bases from J, with 13 bases between. Here the CDR3 DNA reads TGTGCCAGCAGCTTGGGCTTGGGCGGGGAGACCCAGTACTTC. Encoded protein: CASSLGLGGETQYF. The full variable domain, completed using reference TRBV11-2 and TRBJ2-5, is EAGVAQSPRYKIIEKRQSVAFWCNPISGHATLYWYQQILGQGPKLLIQFQNNGVVDDSQLPKDRFSAERLKGVDSTLKIQPAKLEDSAVYLCASSLGLGGETQYFGPGTRLLVL.

The chain combines TRBV4-3 with TRBJ1-4; D may be TRBD1 (5 bases). Per germline, CDR1 LGHNA and CDR2 YSLEER. Between the trimmed V and J ends, which lost 3 bases and 7 bases, there was a span of 12 bases. The CDR3 has 14 amino acids. Here the CDR3 reads CASSHRAFGEKLFF. CDR3 bases: TGCGCCAGCAGCCACAGGGCTTTCGGTGAAAAACTGTTTTTT.

This rearrangement joins TRBV19 to TRBJ1-3; 9 bases agree with TRBD1. Germline CDR1 reads LNHDA; CDR2 reads SQIVND (reference sequence). The CDR3 consists of 16 residues. V lost 4 bases to trimming and J lost 3 bases; unmatched junction nucleotides: 7. CDR3: CASSTRTGGGGNTIYF. CDR3 nucleotides: TGTGCCAGTAGTACCCGAACAGGGGGCGGTGGAAACACCATATATTTT.

In its sample, this clone was seen once. The rearrangement joins TRBV11-2 to TRBJ2-5; D is unresolved. Trimming took 3 bases from V and 5 from J, leaving 10 bases between them. Germline lookup yields CDR1 SGHAT and CDR2 FQNNGV. The CDR3 has 13 residues. CDR3 DNA sequence: TGTGCCAGCAGCTTTGTTGGTGAGGAGACCCAGTACTTC. The encoded protein is CASSFVGEETQYF.

The V gene is TRBV9, the J gene TRBJ1-6, with 8 bases lining up with TRBD1. The junction had 8 bases not matched to a gene; V was cut back by 3 bases and J by 9 bases. The germline gives CDR1 SGDLS, CDR2 YYNGEE. This CDR3 is 15 amino acids long. The CDR3 DNA reads as TGTGCCAGCAGCGAGACAGGGGTTGATCGTTCACCCCTCCACTTT. Protein: CASSETGVDRSPLHF.

CDR3 region: CACSASSYNSPLHF. DNA of the CDR3: TGTGCCTGTAGCGCCAGCTCCTATAATTCACCCCTCCACTTT. The rearrangement links TRBV4-2 to TRBJ1-6, with D hard to call. V was clipped by 11 bases and J by 0 bases, with 11 bases between them. The length of the CDR3 is 14 residues. Germline lookup yields CDR1 LGHNA and CDR2 YNFKEQ.